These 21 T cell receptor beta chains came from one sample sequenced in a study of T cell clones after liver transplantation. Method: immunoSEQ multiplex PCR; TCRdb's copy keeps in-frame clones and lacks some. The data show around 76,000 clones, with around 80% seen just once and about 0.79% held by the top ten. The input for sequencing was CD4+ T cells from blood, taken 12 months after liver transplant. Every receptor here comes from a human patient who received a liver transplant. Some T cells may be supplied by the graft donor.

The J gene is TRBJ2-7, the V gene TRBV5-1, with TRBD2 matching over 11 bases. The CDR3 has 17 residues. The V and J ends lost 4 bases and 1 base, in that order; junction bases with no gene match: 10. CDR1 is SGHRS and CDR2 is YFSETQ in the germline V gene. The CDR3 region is CASSPFATSGISYEQYF. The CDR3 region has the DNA TGCGCCAGCAGCCCCTTCGCGACTAGCGGGATTTCCTACGAGCAGTACTTC.

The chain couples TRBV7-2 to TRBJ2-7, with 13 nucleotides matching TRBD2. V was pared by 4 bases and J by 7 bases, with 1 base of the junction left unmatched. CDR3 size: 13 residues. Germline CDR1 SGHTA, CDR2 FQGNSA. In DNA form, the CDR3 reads TGTGCCAGCAGCTGGGGACTAGCGGGGGAGCAGTACTTC. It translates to CASSWGLAGEQYF. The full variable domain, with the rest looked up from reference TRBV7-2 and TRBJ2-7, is GAGVSQSPSNKVTEKGKDVELRCDPISGHTALYWYRQSLGQGLEFLIYFQGNSAPDKSGLPSDRFSAERTGGSVSTLTIQRTQQEDSAVYLCASSWGLAGEQYFGPGTRLTVT.

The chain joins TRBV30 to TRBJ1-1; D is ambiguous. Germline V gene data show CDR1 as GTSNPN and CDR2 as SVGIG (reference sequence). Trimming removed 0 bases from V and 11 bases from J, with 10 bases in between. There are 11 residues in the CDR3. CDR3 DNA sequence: TGTGCCTGGAGTGTAACAGCCGCGGCTTTCTTT. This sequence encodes CAWSVTAAAFF.

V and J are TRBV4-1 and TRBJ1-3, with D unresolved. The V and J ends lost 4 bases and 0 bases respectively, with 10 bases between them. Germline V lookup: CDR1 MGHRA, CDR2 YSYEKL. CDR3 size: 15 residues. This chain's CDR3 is CASSLFASSGNTIYF. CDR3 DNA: TGCGCCAGCAGCCTTTTTGCAAGCTCTGGAAACACCATATATTTT.

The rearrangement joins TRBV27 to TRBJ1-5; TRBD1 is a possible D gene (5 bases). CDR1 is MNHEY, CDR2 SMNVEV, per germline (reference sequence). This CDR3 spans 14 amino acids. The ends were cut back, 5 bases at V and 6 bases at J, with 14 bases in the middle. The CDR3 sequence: CASSPVRETQPQHF. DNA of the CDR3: TGTGCCAGCAGTCCGGTCAGGGAGACTCAGCCCCAGCATTTT.

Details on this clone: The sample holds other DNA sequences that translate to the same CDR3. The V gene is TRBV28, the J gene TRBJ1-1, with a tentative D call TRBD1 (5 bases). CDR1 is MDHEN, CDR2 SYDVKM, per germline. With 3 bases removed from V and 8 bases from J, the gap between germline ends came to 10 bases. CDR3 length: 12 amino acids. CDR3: CASSLSGTEAFF. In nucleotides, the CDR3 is TGTGCCAGCAGTTTGTCGGGGACGGAAGCTTTCTTT.

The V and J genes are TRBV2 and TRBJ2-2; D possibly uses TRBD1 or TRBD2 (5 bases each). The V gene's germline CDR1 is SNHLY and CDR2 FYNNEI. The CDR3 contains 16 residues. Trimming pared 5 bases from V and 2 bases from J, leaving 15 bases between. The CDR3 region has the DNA TGTGCCAGCAGTTCTTTGGGGGTAAAAAACACCGGGGAGCTGTTTTTT. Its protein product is CASSSLGVKNTGELFF.

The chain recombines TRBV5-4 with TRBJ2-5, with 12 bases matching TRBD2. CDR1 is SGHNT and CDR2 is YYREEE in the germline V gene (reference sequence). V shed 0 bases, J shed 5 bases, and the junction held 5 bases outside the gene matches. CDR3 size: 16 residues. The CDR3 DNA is TGTGCCAGCAGCTTGGGACTAGCGGGAGAAAGGGAGACCCAGTACTTC. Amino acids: CASSLGLAGERETQYF.

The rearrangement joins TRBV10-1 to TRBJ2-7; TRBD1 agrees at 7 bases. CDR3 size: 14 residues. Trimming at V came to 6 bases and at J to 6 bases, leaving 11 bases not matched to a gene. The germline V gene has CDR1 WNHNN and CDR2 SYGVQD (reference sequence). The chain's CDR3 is CASSYTTGEGEQYF. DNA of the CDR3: TGCGCCAGCAGCTACACCACAGGGGAAGGCGAGCAGTACTTC.

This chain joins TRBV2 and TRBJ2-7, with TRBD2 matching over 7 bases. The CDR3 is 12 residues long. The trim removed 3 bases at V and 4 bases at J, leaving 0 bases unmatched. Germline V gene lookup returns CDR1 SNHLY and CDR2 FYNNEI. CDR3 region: CASSEGGYEQYF. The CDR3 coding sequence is TGTGCCAGCAGTGAGGGAGGGTACGAGCAGTACTTC.

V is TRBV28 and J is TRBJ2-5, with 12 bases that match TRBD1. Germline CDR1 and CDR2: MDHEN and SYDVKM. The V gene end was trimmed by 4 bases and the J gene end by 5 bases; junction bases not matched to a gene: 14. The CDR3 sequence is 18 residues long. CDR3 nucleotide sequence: TGTGCCAGCAGTTACCTCGGGACAGGGGGCTTCTTTGGGGAGACCCAGTACTTC. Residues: CASSYLGTGGFFGETQYF.

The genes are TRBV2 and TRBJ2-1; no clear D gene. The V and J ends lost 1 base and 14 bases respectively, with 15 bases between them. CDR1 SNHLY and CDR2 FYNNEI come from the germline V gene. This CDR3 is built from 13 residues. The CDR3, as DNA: TGTGCCAGCAGTGAAGGGGTAGCTCGGCCTAAGTTCTTC. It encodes CASSEGVARPKFF.

In DNA, the CDR3 is TGTGCCAGCAGCCCAGGCGGGAGACAGGTAGATACGCAGTATTTT. This encodes CASSPGGRQVDTQYF. The chain employs TRBV5-4 and TRBJ2-3; the D gene is possibly TRBD2 (7 bases). The CDR3 contains 15 residues. The V gene lost 4 bases and the J gene lost 5 bases, with 17 bases spanning the gap. Germline CDR1 reads SGHNT; CDR2 reads YYREEE (reference sequence).

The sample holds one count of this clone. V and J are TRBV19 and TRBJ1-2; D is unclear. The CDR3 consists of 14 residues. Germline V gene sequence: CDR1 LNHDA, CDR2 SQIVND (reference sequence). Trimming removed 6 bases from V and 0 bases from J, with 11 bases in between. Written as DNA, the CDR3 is TGTGCCAGTAGCGCGACAACTACTAACTATGGCTACACCTTC. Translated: CASSATTTNYGYTF.

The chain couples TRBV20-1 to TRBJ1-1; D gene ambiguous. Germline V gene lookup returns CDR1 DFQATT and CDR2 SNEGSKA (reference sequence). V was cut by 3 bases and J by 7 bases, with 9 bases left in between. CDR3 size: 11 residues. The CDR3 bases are TGCAGTGCTAGGGTGGTCCGTGAAGCTTTCTTT. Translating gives CSARVVREAFF.

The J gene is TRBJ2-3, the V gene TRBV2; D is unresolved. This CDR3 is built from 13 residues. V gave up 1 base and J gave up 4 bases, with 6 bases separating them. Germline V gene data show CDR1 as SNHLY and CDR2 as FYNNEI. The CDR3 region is CASSEVRADTQYF. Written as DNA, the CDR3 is TGTGCCAGCAGTGAAGTCCGGGCAGATACGCAGTATTTT. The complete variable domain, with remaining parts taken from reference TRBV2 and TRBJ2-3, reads EPEVTQTPSHQVTQMGQEVILRCVPISNHLYFYWYRQILGQKVEFLVSFYNNEISEKSEIFDDQFSVERPDGSNFTLKIRSTKLEDSAMYFCASSEVRADTQYFGPGTRLTVL.

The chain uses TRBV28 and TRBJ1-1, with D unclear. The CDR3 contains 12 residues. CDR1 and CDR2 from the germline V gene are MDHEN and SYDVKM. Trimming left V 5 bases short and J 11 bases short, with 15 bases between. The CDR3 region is CASSRASTRAFF. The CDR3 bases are TGTGCCAGCAGTCGCGCCAGTACGAGGGCTTTCTTT. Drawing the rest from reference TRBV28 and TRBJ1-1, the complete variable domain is DVKVTQSSRYLVKRTGEKVFLECVQDMDHENMFWYRQDPGLGLRLIYFSYDVKMKEKGDIPEGYSVSREKKERFSLILESASTNQTSMYLCASSRASTRAFFGQGTRLTVV.

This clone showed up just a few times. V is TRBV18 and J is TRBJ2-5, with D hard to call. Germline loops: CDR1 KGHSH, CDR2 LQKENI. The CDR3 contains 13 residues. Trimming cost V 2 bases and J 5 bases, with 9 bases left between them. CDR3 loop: CASSPGPGETQYF. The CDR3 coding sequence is TGTGCCAGCTCACCAGGGCCTGGGGAGACCCAGTACTTC. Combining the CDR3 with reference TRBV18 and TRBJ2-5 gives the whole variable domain NAGVMQNPRHLVRRRGQEARLRCSPMKGHSHVYWYRQLPEEGLKFMVYLQKENIIDESGMPKERFSAEFPKEGPSILRIQQVVRGDSAAYFCASSPGPGETQYFGPGTRLLVL.

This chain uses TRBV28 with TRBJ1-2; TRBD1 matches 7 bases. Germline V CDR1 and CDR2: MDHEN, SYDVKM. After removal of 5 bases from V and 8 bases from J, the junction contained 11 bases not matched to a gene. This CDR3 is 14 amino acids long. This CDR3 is CASSGRPQGEGYTF. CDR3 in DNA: TGTGCCAGCAGTGGAAGGCCGCAGGGGGAAGGCTACACCTTC.

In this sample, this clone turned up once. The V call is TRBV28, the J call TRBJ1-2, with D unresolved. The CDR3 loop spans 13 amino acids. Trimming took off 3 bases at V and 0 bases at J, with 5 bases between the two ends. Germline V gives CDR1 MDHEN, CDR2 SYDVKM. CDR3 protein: CASSLPANYGYTF. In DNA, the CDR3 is TGTGCCAGCAGTTTGCCAGCTAACTATGGCTACACCTTC.

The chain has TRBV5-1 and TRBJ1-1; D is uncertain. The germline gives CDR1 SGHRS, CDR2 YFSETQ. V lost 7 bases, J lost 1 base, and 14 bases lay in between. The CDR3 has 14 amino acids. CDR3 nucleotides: TGCGCCAGCTCCTTTGATGGAGGGAACACTGAAGCTTTCTTT. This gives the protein CASSFDGGNTEAFF.